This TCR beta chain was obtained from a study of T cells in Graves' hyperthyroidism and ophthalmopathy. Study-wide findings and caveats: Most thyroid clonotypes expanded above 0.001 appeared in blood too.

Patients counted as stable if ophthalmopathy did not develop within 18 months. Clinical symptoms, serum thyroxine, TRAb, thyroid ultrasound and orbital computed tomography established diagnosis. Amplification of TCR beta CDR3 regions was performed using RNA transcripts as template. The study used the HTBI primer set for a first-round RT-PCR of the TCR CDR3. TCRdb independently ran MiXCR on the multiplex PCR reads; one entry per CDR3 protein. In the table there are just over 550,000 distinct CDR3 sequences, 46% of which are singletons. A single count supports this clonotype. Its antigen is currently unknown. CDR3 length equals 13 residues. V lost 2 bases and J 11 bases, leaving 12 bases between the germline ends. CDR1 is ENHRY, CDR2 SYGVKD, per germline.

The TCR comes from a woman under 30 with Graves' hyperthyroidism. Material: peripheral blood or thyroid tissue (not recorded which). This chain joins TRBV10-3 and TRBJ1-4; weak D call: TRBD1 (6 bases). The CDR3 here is CAISELGAKKLFF. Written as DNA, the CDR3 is TGTGCCATCAGTGAGCTGGGGGCGAAGAAACTGTTTTTT.